The clone carrying this T cell receptor (beta chain) was seen only a few times. Its specificity is not known. A multiplex PCR was run with 60 Vbeta primers and 13 Jbeta primers. Produced via immunoSEQ multiplex PCR; TCRdb's table is partial and in-frame only. The sample consists of about 190,000 clones, less than 85% of them appearing once. This specimen belongs to a study of cytomegalovirus exposure and HLA in healthy donors. Overall study findings and caveats: In vitro work confirmed that a few CMV-associated chains recognize CMV antigens.

The V and J ends lost 2 bases and 9 bases respectively, with 14 bases between them. Germline V gene data show CDR1 as MNHEY and CDR2 as SMNVEV (reference sequence). This CDR3 is 14 amino acids long. The chain recombines TRBV27 with TRBJ1-5; D might be TRBD1 (5 bases). This TCR was recovered from a young man in good health and CMV-seropositive. Material: PBMCs. In DNA, the CDR3 is TGTGCCAGCAGTTTAGGCAGGGTGATGGGGCCCCAGCATTTT. Amino acid sequence: CASSLGRVMGPQHF.